A selection of T cell receptor beta chains follows, all from one sample in a study of blood T cell repertoires in COVID-19. Produced via immunoSEQ multiplex PCR; TCRdb's table is partial and in-frame only. Counted here are some 240,000 clones, roughly four fifths occurring once; the ten biggest clones make up around 12%. The sequencing sample was made of peripheral blood. The receptors stem from a woman aged 60-70 years with active or convalescent COVID-19. The CDR3 runs from the conserved cysteine through the conserved F or W. A D gene is named only where the DNA matches it firmly. For some rows the clone size is stated as once, few or many, or as a class when expanded; others skip it.

>NA|TRBJ2-6|TRBV5-4|NA
TGTGCCAGCAGCTGGCCCGGGGATGGGGCCAACGTCCTGACTTTC
CASSWPGDGANVLTF
>NA|TRBJ2-7|TRBV5-1|NA
TGCGCCAGCAGCTTGGTCAGCGGAGACATCTCCTACGAGCAGTACTTC
CASSLVSGDISYEQYF
>once|TRBJ2-7|TRBV5-4|NA
TGTGCCAGCAGCTCCCGGGGGTCCTACGAGCAGTACTTC
CASSSRGSYEQYF
>NA|TRBJ2-1|TRBV25-1|NA
TGTGCCAGCAGTGAATCAGGTTATAATGAGCAGTTCTTC
CASSESGYNEQFF
>NA|TRBJ1-1|TRBV10-3|TRBD1
TGTGCCATCGGGGACAGAAAGATGAACACTGAAGCTTTCTTT
CAIGDRKMNTEAFF
>NA|TRBJ1-2|TRBV5-1|NA
TGCGCCAGCAGCTTGGACGGCGGAACCTATGGCTACACCTTC
CASSLDGGTYGYTF
>NA|TRBJ1-5|TRBV4-2|NA
TGTGCCAGCAGCCAAGATCGGCGGAGCAATCAGCCCCAGCATTTT
CASSQDRRSNQPQHF
>NA|TRBJ2-1|TRBV7-2|TRBD2
TGTGCCAGCAGCTTAGCACTAGCGGGGGAGAGTGAGCAGTTCTTC
CASSLALAGESEQFF
>NA|TRBJ1-2|TRBV12-3/TRBV12-4|TRBD1
TGTGCCTCAACAGGGGGCTCTGGTGGCTACACCTTC
CASTGGSGGYTF
>once|TRBJ1-2|TRBV5-1|TRBD1
TGCGCCAGCAGCTTAGGACAAGGTTTGTCAGGGGGCAGAGGCTACACCTTC
CASSLGQGLSGGRGYTF
>NA|TRBJ1-6|TRBV19|NA
TGTGCCAGTAGTATTCCCGGTTCACCCCTCCACTTT
CASSIPGSPLHF
>few|TRBJ2-3|TRBV4-3|TRBD1
TGCGCCAGCAGCCTCGGATGGACAGGGGTGAGAACAGATACGCAGTATTTT
CASSLGWTGVRTDTQYF
>NA|TRBJ2-7|TRBV19|NA
TGTGCCAGTAGTATAAGGGCAGGGGGGCCTTACGAGCAGTACTTC
CASSIRAGGPYEQYF
>NA|TRBJ1-2|TRBV4-3|TRBD1
TGCGCCAGCAGCACCCGGACAGGCTATGGCTACACCTTC
CASSTRTGYGYTF
>NA|TRBJ1-4|TRBV2|TRBD1
TGTGCCAGCAAGGGGGACAGAACTAATGAAAAACTGTTTTTT
CASKGDRTNEKLFF
>NA|TRBJ2-1|TRBV19|TRBD2
TGTGCCAGTAGTATCCGAAAGCGGGGGGGATCCTACAATGAGCAGTTCTTC
CASSIRKRGGSYNEQFF
>NA|TRBJ1-1|TRBV12-3/TRBV12-4|NA
TGTGCCAGCAGTTTAACTCGCTACACTGAAGCTTTCTTT
CASSLTRYTEAFF
>NA|TRBJ1-5|TRBV7-8|NA
TGTGCCAGCAGCTCCCAGGGCCGGAGCAATCAGCCCCAGCATTTT
CASSSQGRSNQPQHF
>NA|TRBJ2-7|TRBV28|NA
TGTGCCAGCAGTCCCAGCGCAGGGTGGGGTCCCTACGAGCAGTACTTC
CASSPSAGWGPYEQYF
>NA|TRBJ1-1|TRBV4-1|TRBD1
TGCGCCAGCAGCCAGGGGGACAGGGGGCGCGGGTTGACTGAAGCTTTCTTT
CASSQGDRGRGLTEAFF
>NA|TRBJ1-2|TRBV3-1/TRBV3-2|TRBD1
TGTGCCAGCAGCCCCGTACCGGGACAGGTACTGCGGTTCTATGGCTACACCTTC
CASSPVPGQVLRFYGYTF
>NA|TRBJ1-5|TRBV19|TRBD1
TGTGCCAGTAGTGCCCGGGACAGGGGTAGCAATCAGCCCCAGCATTTT
CASSARDRGSNQPQHF
>once|TRBJ2-2|TRBV5-5|NA
TGTGCCAGCAGCTCCCGGGGAACCGGGGAGCTGTTTTTT
CASSSRGTGELFF
>NA|TRBJ1-3|TRBV12-3/TRBV12-4|NA
TGTGCCAGCAGTTTTTGGGAGGGGAACACCATATATTTT
CASSFWEGNTIYF
>NA|TRBJ2-1|TRBV2|NA
TGTGCCAGCAGTGAAACGGGTGAGCAGTTCTTC
CASSETGEQFF
>NA|TRBJ1-3|TRBV3-1/TRBV3-2|NA
TGTGCCAGCAGCCAAGAGGAGGGAAACACCATATATTTT
CASSQEEGNTIYF
>NA|TRBJ2-7|TRBV4-1|TRBD2
TGCGCCAGCAGCCCCTCCCCCAGCGGGGGGCCCTACGAGCAGTACTTC
CASSPSPSGGPYEQYF
>NA|TRBJ1-1|TRBV21-1|NA
TGTGCCAGCAGCGCCGCGGCGGGTCCGGACACTGAAGCTTTCTTT
CASSAAAGPDTEAFF
>NA|TRBJ2-2|TRBV27|TRBD2
TGTGCCAGCAGTAAAGGACTAGCGGGGGGGCCCGGGGAGCTGTTTTTT
CASSKGLAGGPGELFF
>NA|TRBJ2-3|TRBV6-2/TRBV6-3|TRBD2
TGTGCCAGCAGTCGTGGGGTAGCGGGGGCAAGCACAGATACGCAGTATTTT
CASSRGVAGASTDTQYF
>NA|TRBJ1-2|TRBV19|NA
TGTGCCAGTAGTATAACAACAGGCGGTAACTATGGCTACACCTTC
CASSITTGGNYGYTF
>NA|TRBJ2-1|TRBV10-3|NA
TGTGCCATCAGTGAGGACCCGCAGGGAGAGCAGTTCTTC
CAISEDPQGEQFF
>NA|TRBJ2-3|TRBV3-1/TRBV3-2|NA
TGTGCCAGCAGCCTCCGAGCAACAGATACGCAGTATTTT
CASSLRATDTQYF
>NA|TRBJ1-1|TRBV7-3|NA
TGTGCCAGCAGCTTACAGGGTAACACTGAAGCTTTCTTT
CASSLQGNTEAFF
>NA|TRBJ2-2|TRBV19|NA
TGTGCCAGTAGTTCACATTCCAGCACCGGGGAGCTGTTTTTT
CASSSHSSTGELFF
>NA|TRBJ1-4|TRBV19|NA
TGTGCCAGTAGTCCCCACAGGGTGAGGGAAAAACTGTTTTTT
CASSPHRVREKLFF